This TCR beta chain was observed in a study of T cells in Graves' hyperthyroidism and ophthalmopathy. General study points: Within blood appeared most thyroid clonotypes that had expanded above 0.001.

When ophthalmopathy did not progress within 18 months, Graves' hyperthyroidism was considered stable. Exclusions: uncontrolled infection, other autoimmune disease, pregnancy, lactation. Germline trimming cut 8 bases from V and 2 bases from J; bases unmatched to any gene: 10. Germline CDR1 and CDR2: SGHAT and FQNNGV. The CDR3 runs to 16 residues. As regards this clonotype: Its antigen is unknown.

Amplified regions were TCR beta CDR3 sequences from RNA transcripts. With the HTBI primer set, the TCR CDR3 went through a first round of RT-PCR. TCRdb recomputed calls from the multiplex PCR reads with MiXCR, one row per CDR3 protein. The sample has around 350,000 distinct CDR3 sequences; approximately 25% are singletons. V usage is TRBV11-2 and J usage is TRBJ2-3; 10 positions match TRBD2. Sequenced: blood. The sequence was collected from a man in his fifties with Graves' hyperthyroidism. The DNA of the CDR3 is TGTGCCAGCTCCTACAGGCTAGCGGGAGTCACAGATACGCAGTATTTT. It translates to CASSYRLAGVTDTQYF.